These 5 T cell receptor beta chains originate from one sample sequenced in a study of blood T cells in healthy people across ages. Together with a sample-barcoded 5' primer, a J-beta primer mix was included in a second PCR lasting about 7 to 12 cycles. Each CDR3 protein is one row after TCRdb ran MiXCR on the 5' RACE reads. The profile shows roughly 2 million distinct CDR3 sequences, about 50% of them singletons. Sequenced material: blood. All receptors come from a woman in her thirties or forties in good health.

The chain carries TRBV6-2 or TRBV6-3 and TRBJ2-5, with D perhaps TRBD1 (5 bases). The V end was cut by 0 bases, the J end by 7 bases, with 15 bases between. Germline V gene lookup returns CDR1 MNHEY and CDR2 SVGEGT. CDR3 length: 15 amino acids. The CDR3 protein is CASSYSVGRRGTQYF. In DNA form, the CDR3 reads TGTGCCAGCAGTTACTCGGTGGGTAGAAGGGGGACCCAGTACTTC.

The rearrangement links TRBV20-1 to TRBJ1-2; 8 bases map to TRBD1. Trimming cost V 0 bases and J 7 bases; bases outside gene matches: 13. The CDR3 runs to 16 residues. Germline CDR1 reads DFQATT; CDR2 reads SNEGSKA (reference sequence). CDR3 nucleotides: TGCAGTGCTAGAGACGAGGACAGGGCCTGGCGGGGTGGCTACACCTTC. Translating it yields CSARDEDRAWRGGYTF.

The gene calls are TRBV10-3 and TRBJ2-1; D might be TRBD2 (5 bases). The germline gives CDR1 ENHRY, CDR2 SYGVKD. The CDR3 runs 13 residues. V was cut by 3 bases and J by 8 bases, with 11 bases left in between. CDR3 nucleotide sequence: TGTGCCATCAGTGAAGGAGTCGGGGATGAGCAGTTCTTC. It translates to CAISEGVGDEQFF.

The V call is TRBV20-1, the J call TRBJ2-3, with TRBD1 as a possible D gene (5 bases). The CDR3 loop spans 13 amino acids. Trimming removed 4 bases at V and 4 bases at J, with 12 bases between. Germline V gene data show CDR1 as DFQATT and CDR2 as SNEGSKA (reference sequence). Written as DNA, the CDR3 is TGCAGTGCTAACCGACAGCAGGCAGATACGCAGTATTTT. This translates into CSANRQQADTQYF.

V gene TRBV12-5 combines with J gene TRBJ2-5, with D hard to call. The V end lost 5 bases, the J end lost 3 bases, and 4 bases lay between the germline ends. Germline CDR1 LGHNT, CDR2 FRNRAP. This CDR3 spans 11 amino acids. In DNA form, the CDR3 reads TGTGCTAGTGGTGATGAAGAGACCCAGTACTTC. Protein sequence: CASGDEETQYF. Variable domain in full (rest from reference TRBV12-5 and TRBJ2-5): DARVTQTPRHKVTEMGQEVTMRCQPILGHNTVFWYRQTMMQGLELLAYFRNRAPLDDSGMPKDRFSAEMPDATLATLKIQPSEPRDSAVYFCASGDEETQYFGPGTRLLVL.